Detailed here is one T cell receptor beta chain. CDR1 SGHNT and CDR2 YYREEE come from the germline V gene (reference sequence). The length of the CDR3 is 13 residues. The V and J ends lost 3 bases and 1 base respectively, with 7 bases between them. This entry comes from a study of blood T cell repertoires in COVID-19. As for the study in general: Acute and convalescent COVID-19 samples came from the United States, Italy and Spain. T cells, B-cell-depleted T cells, or PBMCs provided the cDNA or gDNA that served as material.

The method was immunoSEQ multiplex PCR; TCRdb's version includes in-frame clones alone and lacks a portion of them. The sample has 70,000 to 80,000 clones, 82% seen once; the top ten hold around 13%. This chain connects TRBV5-4 to TRBJ1-2; no clear D gene. Source material: peripheral blood. This receptor was taken from a woman older than 75 with acute or convalescent COVID-19. The CDR3 nucleotides are TGTGCCAGCAGCTCGCCGGTTAACTATGGCTACACCTTC. Translation gives CASSSPVNYGYTF.